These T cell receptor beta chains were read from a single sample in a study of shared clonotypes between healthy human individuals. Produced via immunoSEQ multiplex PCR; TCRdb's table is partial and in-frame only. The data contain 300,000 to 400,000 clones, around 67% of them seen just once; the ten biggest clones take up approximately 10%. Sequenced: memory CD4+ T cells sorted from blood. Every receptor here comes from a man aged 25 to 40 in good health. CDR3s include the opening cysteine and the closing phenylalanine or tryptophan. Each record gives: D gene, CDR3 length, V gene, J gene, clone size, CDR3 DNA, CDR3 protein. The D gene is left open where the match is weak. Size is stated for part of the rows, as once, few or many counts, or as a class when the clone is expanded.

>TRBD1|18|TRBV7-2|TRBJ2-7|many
TGTGCCAGCAGCTCGCAAATTACTCCGACAGGGGTGGCCTACGAGCAGTACTTC
CASSSQITPTGVAYEQYF
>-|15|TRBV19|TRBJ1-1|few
TGTGCCAGTAGGGAAAGACAGGCTAGAAACACTGAAGCTTTCTTT
CASRERQARNTEAFF
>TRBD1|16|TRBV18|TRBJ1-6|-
TGTGCCAGCTCACCACCGGTTGGACAGGGTAATTCACCCCTCCACTTT
CASSPPVGQGNSPLHF
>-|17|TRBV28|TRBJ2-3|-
TGTGCCAGCAGTTTCCCTAAAGGGGGGAGCGGCACAGATACGCAGTATTTT
CASSFPKGGSGTDTQYF
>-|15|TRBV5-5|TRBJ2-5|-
TGTGCCAGCAGCTTGGATGGCAGAACTCAAGAGACCCAGTACTTC
CASSLDGRTQETQYF
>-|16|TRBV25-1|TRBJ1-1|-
TGTGCCAGCAGTAACCAGCGCGGACTAATGAACACTGAAGCTTTCTTT
CASSNQRGLMNTEAFF
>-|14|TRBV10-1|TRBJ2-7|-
TGCGCCAGCAGTGATCCTGCCGGGTACCACGAGCAGTACTTC
CASSDPAGYHEQYF
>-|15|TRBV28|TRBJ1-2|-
TGTGCCAGCAATAAACCGGCCAGGCAGAACTATGGCTACACCTTC
CASNKPARQNYGYTF
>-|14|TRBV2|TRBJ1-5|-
TGTGCCAGCAGTGGAGGGGACGGCAATCAGCCCCAGCATTTT
CASSGGDGNQPQHF
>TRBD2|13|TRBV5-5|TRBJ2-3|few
TGTGCCAGCAGCCCCGGACCTAGCGGGTGGGAGTATTTT
CASSPGPSGWEYF
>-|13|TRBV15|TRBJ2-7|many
TGTGCCACCAGCAGAGATGCTCGATACGAGCAGTACTTC
CATSRDARYEQYF
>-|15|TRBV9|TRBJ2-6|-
TGTGCCAGCAACCTTCAGGGGTCTGGGGCCAACGTCCTGACTTTC
CASNLQGSGANVLTF
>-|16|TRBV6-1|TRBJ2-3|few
TGTGCCAGCAGTGAAAGCTGGGGGGGGCACACAGATACGCAGTATTTT
CASSESWGGHTDTQYF
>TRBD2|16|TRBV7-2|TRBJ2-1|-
TGTGCCAGCAGCTTCTCAGCGGGAGTGCCGTACAATGAGCAGTTCTTC
CASSFSAGVPYNEQFF
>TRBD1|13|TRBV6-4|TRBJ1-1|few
TGTGCCAGCAGTGAAGACAGGGGCGCTGAAGCTTTCTTT
CASSEDRGAEAFF